These T cell receptor beta chains were read from a single sample in a study of Ad26.COV2.S vaccination and SARS-CoV-2 variants. Method: immunoSEQ multiplex PCR; TCRdb's copy keeps in-frame clones and lacks some. In the table there are around 350,000 clones, 92% of which are singletons. Sequencing was performed on peripheral blood, taken after recovery from COVID-19. The receptors shown here come from a human donor who had recovered from COVID-19. CDR3s include the opening cysteine and the closing phenylalanine or tryptophan. The order of the fields is CDR3 protein, CDR3 DNA, D gene, J gene, clone size, V gene. A D gene is named only where the DNA matches it firmly. The size entry is marked missing in some rows and otherwise reads once, few, many or a size class.

CASGLRLAGGEEQFF TGTGCTAGTGGTTTGCGTCTAGCGGGGGGGGAAGAGCAGTTCTTC TRBD2 TRBJ2-1 once TRBV12-5
CASSGGWAKDSYEQYF TGTGCCAGCAGTGGGGGTTGGGCAAAAGATTCCTACGAGCAGTACTTC . TRBJ2-7 . TRBV9
CASSVGAGSGYTF TGTGCCAGCAGCGTAGGAGCAGGGTCGGGCTACACCTTC . TRBJ1-2 . TRBV9
CASSQGQGISYEQYF TGCGCCAGCAGCCAGGGACAGGGAATTTCCTACGAGCAGTACTTC TRBD1 TRBJ2-7 . TRBV4-1
CASSLGGSGQGPQHF TGTGCCAGCAGCTTAGGGGGCAGCGGGCAAGGGCCCCAGCATTTT TRBD1 TRBJ1-5 . TRBV6-5
CASSGTVDTEAFF TGTGCCAGCTCAGGGACAGTCGACACTGAAGCTTTCTTT TRBD1 TRBJ1-1 . TRBV18
CASVGGSGGTDTQYF TGTGCCAGCGTCGGGGGAAGCGGCGGCACAGATACGCAGTATTTT . TRBJ2-3 . TRBV3-1/TRBV3-2
CASSVRVGYGYTF TGTGCCAGCAGTGTCAGGGTTGGCTATGGCTACACCTTC . TRBJ1-2 . TRBV2
CASSLGQGALFF TGTGCCAGCTCACTAGGACAGGGGGCTCTGTTCTTC TRBD1 TRBJ2-1 . TRBV18
CASSVGDRGVHEQFF TGTGCCAGCAGCGTAGGGGACAGGGGGGTTCATGAGCAGTTCTTC TRBD1 TRBJ2-1 . TRBV9
CASSIAGGSSYNEQFF TGTGCCAGCAGCATAGCGGGGGGCAGCTCCTACAATGAGCAGTTCTTC TRBD2 TRBJ2-1 once TRBV7-2
CASSSRQGEQYF TGTGCCAGCAGTAGCCGACAGGGGGAGCAGTACTTC TRBD1 TRBJ2-7 . TRBV27
CASSYYSYGYTF TGTGCCAGCAGTTACTACAGTTATGGCTACACCTTC . TRBJ1-2 few TRBV6-2/TRBV6-3
CASSLDLRGESPLHF TGCGCCAGCAGCTTGGACTTACGGGGAGAATCACCCCTCCACTTT . TRBJ1-6 . TRBV5-1
CASSQQRGYEQYF TGTGCCAGCAGCCAGCAACGGGGTTACGAGCAGTACTTC . TRBJ2-7 . TRBV5-4
CASSEEREDRNQPQHF TGCGCCAGCAGTGAGGAGAGGGAGGATCGTAATCAGCCCCAGCATTTT . TRBJ1-5 . TRBV10-1
CASSLETSGGARADTQYF TGTGCCAGCAGCTTGGAGACTAGCGGGGGGGCTCGGGCAGATACGCAGTATTTT TRBD2 TRBJ2-3 . TRBV5-8
CASGVSGGNYGYTF TGTGCCAGCGGCGTGTCAGGCGGTAACTATGGCTACACCTTC . TRBJ1-2 . TRBV7-9
CASSLDRATEAFF TGTGCCAGCAGCCTAGACAGGGCAACTGAAGCTTTCTTT TRBD1 TRBJ1-1 . TRBV5-4
CASSIAGTGELFF TGTGCCAGTAGTATAGCGGGGACCGGGGAGCTGTTTTTT . TRBJ2-2 once TRBV19
CASSLSPGSPLHF TGTGCCAGCAGTTTATCGCCCGGATCACCCCTCCACTTT . TRBJ1-6 few TRBV27
CASSRFSGELFF TGTGCCAGCAGTAGATTCTCCGGGGAGCTGTTTTTT . TRBJ2-2 . TRBV12-3/TRBV12-4
CASSRGRGFWENIQYF TGTGCCAGCAGTCGGGGGAGGGGGTTCTGGGAAAACATTCAGTACTTC . TRBJ2-4 . TRBV7-7
CASSETVPRGATGELFF TGTGCCAGCAGTGAAACGGTCCCCAGGGGTGCCACCGGGGAGCTGTTTTTT . TRBJ2-2 . TRBV2